Below are 26 T cell receptor beta chains sequenced from a single sample in a study of T cell repertoires in cytomegalovirus infection. For these receptors, no antigen is known. TCRdb passed the reads through MiXCR, listing each CDR3 protein once. The sample carries tens of thousands of distinct CDR3 sequences, around 18% recorded once. This specimen was CD8+ T cells from cultured PBMCs, taken from culture after CMV antigen stimulation. These receptors were collected from a human donor in good health (CMV status not recorded). Some clones in this sample may be carry-over from other donors' samples.

The table lists this clonotype with a few counts. The CDR3 DNA follows: TGTGCCAGCAGCTTAGTCGGGACAGGGGGCTACCAGGATTCGAACACTGAAGCTTTCTTT. Translated, it gives CASSLVGTGGYQDSNTEAFF. V usage is TRBV7-8 and J usage is TRBJ1-1; TRBD1 agrees at 12 bases. Germline V CDR1 and CDR2: SGHVS, FQNEAQ. This CDR3 has 20 amino acids. J was trimmed by 1 base and V by 1 base; bases with no gene match: 13.

The V and J genes are TRBV11-2 and TRBJ1-4; D is possibly TRBD1 (6 bases). Germline V lookup: CDR1 SGHAT, CDR2 FQNNGV. V lost 4 bases, J lost 8 bases, and 17 bases lay in between. The CDR3 totals 15 residues. The chain's CDR3 is CASSWETGLREKLFF. The CDR3 DNA reads as TGTGCCAGCAGCTGGGAAACAGGGTTAAGGGAAAAACTGTTTTTT.

This clonotype was observed a few times. The chain carries TRBV27 and TRBJ1-6; TRBD1 is a possible D gene (5 bases). V lost 5 bases and J 3 bases, leaving 8 bases between the germline ends. CDR3 size: 14 residues. CDR1 and CDR2 (germline): MNHEY, SMNVEV (reference sequence). The CDR3 sequence: CASSLRDYNSPLHF. The CDR3 nucleotides are TGTGCCAGCAGTCTCAGGGACTATAATTCACCCCTCCACTTT.

This clonotype has just a few counts. The chain employs TRBV4-1 and TRBJ2-1; 9 bases agree with TRBD2. The junction had 6 bases not matched to a gene; V was cut back by 1 base and J by 5 bases. Per germline, CDR1 MGHRA and CDR2 YSYEKL. This CDR3 contains 16 residues. CDR3 sequence: CASSQVPPSGDNEQFF. The CDR3 DNA is TGCGCCAGCAGCCAAGTCCCCCCTAGCGGGGACAATGAGCAGTTCTTC.

The sample holds a few counts of this clonotype. This sequence joins TRBV7-2 and TRBJ2-7; 9 nucleotides line up with TRBD1. This CDR3 contains 15 residues. Germline values: CDR1 SGHTA, CDR2 FQGNSA. After removal of 4 bases from V and 5 bases from J, the junction contained 9 bases not matched to a gene. In DNA form, the CDR3 reads TGTGCCAGCAGCTCCTTTGGACAGGGGTTCGACGAGCAGTACTTC. The encoded protein is CASSSFGQGFDEQYF.

V and J are TRBV27 and TRBJ2-7; D might be TRBD1 (5 bases). Germline V CDR1 and CDR2: MNHEY, SMNVEV (reference sequence). CDR3 size: 14 residues. Trimming shortened V by 4 bases and J by 1 base, and 11 bases separated the two germline ends. The CDR3 region is CASSSTGSSYEQYF. CDR3 coding DNA: TGTGCCAGCAGTTCCACAGGTTCTTCCTACGAGCAGTACTTC.

This chain connects TRBV7-9 to TRBJ1-4; the D gene is possibly TRBD1 (5 bases). Trimming took off 5 bases at V and 7 bases at J, with 17 bases between the two ends. Germline CDR1 and CDR2: SEHNR and FQNEAQ (reference sequence). The CDR3 contains 15 residues. In nucleotides, the CDR3 is TGTGCCAGCAGCCCGTCCGGCAGGGAGGGTGAAAAACTGTTTTTT. Amino acids: CASSPSGREGEKLFF. Full variable domain (rest looked up from reference TRBV7-9 and TRBJ1-4): DTGVSQNPRHKITKRGQNVTFRCDPISEHNRLYWYRQTLGQGPEFLTYFQNEAQLEKSRLLSDRFSAERPKGSFSTLEIQRTEQGDSAMYLCASSPSGREGEKLFFGSGTQLSVL.

V usage is TRBV7-1 and J usage is TRBJ2-2; 9 nucleotides align to TRBD2. TRBV7-1 is assigned to the ORF class and has an uncertain function. J was trimmed by 6 bases and V by 3 bases; bases with no gene match: 11. The CDR3 sequence is 17 residues long. The CDR3 DNA reads TGTGCCAGCAGCTCGGGTCAAGCGGGAGGAAAACCCGGGGAGCTGTTTTTT. Amino acid sequence: CASSSGQAGGKPGELFF.

This clonotype showed up just a few times. The CDR3 DNA sequence: TGTGCCAGCAGGGACCCCACAGATACGCAGTATTTT. Protein: CASRDPTDTQYF. The chain couples TRBV27 to TRBJ2-3; D is unclear. Trimming stripped 6 bases from V and 2 bases from J, with 6 bases between. Germline CDR1 is MNHEY and CDR2 is SMNVEV (reference sequence). CDR3 length equals 12 residues.

The chain employs TRBV20-1 and TRBJ2-3, with D tentatively TRBD2 (6 bases). CDR1 and CDR2 from the germline V gene are DFQATT and SNEGSKA (reference sequence). This CDR3 spans 14 amino acids. Deletions cut 0 bases from V and 7 bases from J, with 14 bases between. DNA of the CDR3: TGCAGTGCTAGAGATGCTAGCGAGCCATATACGCAGTATTTT. Protein product: CSARDASEPYTQYF.

The chain combines TRBV10-2 with TRBJ1-2; the D gene is possibly TRBD1 (5 bases). This CDR3 has 15 residues. Germline-derived CDR1 and CDR2 are WSHSY and SAAADI. The germline V and J ends were trimmed by 7 bases and 3 bases, with 18 bases remaining between them. CDR3 coding DNA: TGCGCCAGCACCGAATGGGACGGGCCGGACTATGGCTACACCTTC. This encodes CASTEWDGPDYGYTF.

This clonotype has just a few counts. This chain connects TRBV6-4 to TRBJ2-1; D not certain. Trimming took off 6 bases at V and 4 bases at J, with 10 bases between the two ends. The V gene's germline CDR1 is MRHNA and CDR2 SNTAGT. The CDR3 extends over 13 amino acids. CDR3 sequence reads: CASRQEPYNEQFF. CDR3 bases: TGTGCCAGCAGGCAGGAGCCATACAATGAGCAGTTCTTC.

This clonotype showed up many times. The chain has TRBV7-9 and TRBJ2-7, with 7 bases identical to TRBD1. The CDR3 contains 14 residues. Germline loops: CDR1 SEHNR, CDR2 FQNEAQ (reference sequence). Trimming removed 5 bases from V and 4 bases from J; junction bases left unmatched: 8. CDR3 protein: CASSPPGTDYEQYF. As DNA, the CDR3 is TGTGCCAGCAGCCCTCCCGGGACAGATTACGAGCAGTACTTC.

The chain is built from TRBV19 and TRBJ1-1, with TRBD1 as a possible D gene (5 bases). V was shortened by 8 bases and J by 2 bases, with 12 bases between the two germline ends. The CDR3 spans 13 residues. CDR1 and CDR2 from the germline V gene are LNHDA and SQIVND (reference sequence). The CDR3 DNA reads TGTGCCAGTTTACCGGGACCAAACACTGAAGCTTTCTTT. It encodes CASLPGPNTEAFF.

This chain uses TRBV7-6 with TRBJ1-1; 7 bases line up with TRBD1. The CDR3 runs 15 residues. The germline V gene has CDR1 SGHVS and CDR2 FNYEAQ. V was pared by 5 bases and J by 1 base, with 7 bases of the junction left unmatched. CDR3 bases: TGTGCCAGCAGCCAACCTTACAGGGGGAACACTGAAGCTTTCTTT. It codes for CASSQPYRGNTEAFF.

This clonotype was counted many times. The chain links TRBV7-2 to TRBJ1-1, with D possibly matching TRBD1 (6 bases). The CDR3 consists of 14 residues. With 5 bases removed from V and 5 bases from J, the gap between germline ends came to 15 bases. From germline, CDR1 is SGHTA and CDR2 FQGNSA. The CDR3 nucleotides are TGTGCCAGCAGCCGCCTCGCGGGGGCAACTGAAGCTTTCTTT. It yields the protein CASSRLAGATEAFF.

This clonotype was found a few times. This sequence joins TRBV20-1 and TRBJ2-1; either TRBD1 or TRBD2 may supply D (5 bases each). V lost 5 bases, J lost 3 bases, and 11 bases lay in between. The CDR3 covers 13 residues. Germline-derived CDR1 and CDR2 are DFQATT and SNEGSKA (reference sequence). DNA of the CDR3: TGCAGTGCTTCCGAGGGGATCTACAATGAGCAGTTCTTC. Its translation: CSASEGIYNEQFF.

V is TRBV7-2 and J is TRBJ2-7, with D perhaps TRBD1 or TRBD2 (5 bases each). This CDR3 spans 14 amino acids. Germline CDR1 SGHTA, CDR2 FQGNSA. V was shortened by 4 bases and J by 2 bases, with 12 bases between the two germline ends. The CDR3 protein is CASSWGTGTYEQYF. The CDR3 bases are TGTGCCAGCAGCTGGGGGACGGGTACCTACGAGCAGTACTTC. The full variable domain, in which reference TRBV7-2 and TRBJ2-7 provide the parts outside the CDR3, is GAGVSQSPSNKVTEKGKDVELRCDPISGHTALYWYRQSLGQGLEFLIYFQGNSAPDKSGLPSDRFSAERTGGSVSTLTIQRTQQEDSAVYLCASSWGTGTYEQYFGPGTRLTVT.

This clonotype was seen only a few times. The chain couples TRBV6-6 to TRBJ2-1; no clear D. The V gene lost 7 bases and the J gene lost 8 bases, with 9 bases spanning the gap. Germline-derived CDR1 and CDR2 are MNHNY and SVGAGI (reference sequence). This CDR3 has 11 residues. The CDR3 loop reads CASTERDEQFF. Written as DNA, the CDR3 is TGTGCCAGCACCGAAAGGGATGAGCAGTTCTTC.

This clonotype was picked up one time. CDR3 region: CASSFYTGAGYTF. Written as DNA, the CDR3 is TGTGCCAGCAGCTTCTACACAGGGGCTGGCTACACCTTC. The chain combines TRBV7-9 with TRBJ1-2, with 7 bases fitting TRBD1. CDR3 length equals 13 residues. Germline lookup yields CDR1 SEHNR and CDR2 FQNEAQ (reference sequence). V lost 3 bases and J lost 7; bases outside the gene matches: 5.

In its sample, this clonotype was seen many times. This chain uses TRBV7-6 with TRBJ2-1; 11 bases map to TRBD2. The V gene's germline CDR1 is SGHVS and CDR2 FNYEAQ. Germline trimming cut 5 bases from V and 0 bases from J; bases unmatched to any gene: 15. The CDR3 has 20 amino acids. The CDR3 coding sequence is TGTGCCAGCAGCCTGGGGCATAGCGGGAGGGCCTGGAGCTCCTACAATGAGCAGTTCTTC. Amino acids: CASSLGHSGRAWSSYNEQFF.

This clonotype was seen a few times. V gene TRBV7-2 combines with J gene TRBJ2-7; TRBD1 aligns across 8 bases. V was clipped by 2 bases and J by 5 bases; unmatched bases: 5. Germline CDR1 is SGHTA and CDR2 is FQGNSA. The CDR3 spans 14 residues. CDR3 sequence: CASSLNQGAHEQYF. CDR3 sequence (DNA): TGTGCCAGCAGCTTAAATCAGGGGGCCCACGAGCAGTACTTC. Based on the CDR3 plus reference TRBV7-2 and TRBJ2-7, the full variable domain is GAGVSQSPSNKVTEKGKDVELRCDPISGHTALYWYRQSLGQGLEFLIYFQGNSAPDKSGLPSDRFSAERTGGSVSTLTIQRTQQEDSAVYLCASSLNQGAHEQYFGPGTRLTVT.

This clonotype was detected many times. The rearrangement uses TRBV12-3 or TRBV12-4 and TRBJ2-1, with 9 bases identical to TRBD2. CDR3 length: 16 amino acids. V lost 5 bases and J lost 3; bases outside the gene matches: 8. In DNA form, the CDR3 reads TGTGCCAGCAGTGGACGACTAGCGGAAAACTACAATGAGCAGTTCTTC. This codes for CASSGRLAENYNEQFF.

The chain links TRBV19 to TRBJ1-1, with a tentative D call TRBD1 (5 bases). The V gene's germline CDR1 is LNHDA and CDR2 SQIVND (reference sequence). The CDR3 sequence is 13 residues long. Trimming shortened V by 5 bases and J by 2 bases, and 9 bases separated the two germline ends. CDR3 sequence reads: CASSRGTNTEAFF. DNA for the CDR3: TGTGCCAGTAGTCGGGGGACCAACACTGAAGCTTTCTTT.

This clonotype occurred many times. J is TRBJ2-3 and V is TRBV5-1; 8 nucleotides match TRBD2. The V gene end was trimmed by 4 bases and the J gene end by 6 bases; junction bases not matched to a gene: 10. Germline CDR1 and CDR2: SGHRS and YFSETQ. The CDR3 has 15 amino acids. CDR3 region: CASSPGGLLLDTQYF. In nucleotides, the CDR3 is TGCGCCAGCAGCCCGGGGGGGCTTCTCTTGGATACGCAGTATTTT.

This clonotype was seen only once. V usage is TRBV7-2 and J usage is TRBJ1-1, with TRBD1 matching over 8 bases. This CDR3 is 15 amino acids long. With V trimmed by 5 bases and J by 4 bases, 9 bases remained unmatched. Germline CDR1 SGHTA, CDR2 FQGNSA. The CDR3 loop is CASSTPDRAATEAFF. CDR3 nucleotide sequence: TGTGCCAGCAGCACCCCGGACAGGGCCGCCACTGAAGCTTTCTTT. The entire variable domain, with the rest obtained from reference TRBV7-2 and TRBJ1-1, is as follows: GAGVSQSPSNKVTEKGKDVELRCDPISGHTALYWYRQSLGQGLEFLIYFQGNSAPDKSGLPSDRFSAERTGGSVSTLTIQRTQQEDSAVYLCASSTPDRAATEAFFGQGTRLTVV.